These T cell receptor beta chains were read from a single sample in a study of identical twins. TCRdb re-called the 5' RACE reads with MiXCR, one entry per CDR3 protein. The repertoire holds over 550,000 distinct CDR3 sequences, around 7.4% seen once, with roughly 1.6% in the top ten. These data are also associated with another study on yellow fever vaccine responses in identical twins.

Sequencing was performed on PBMCs. Receptor source: a woman aged 18-30 years in good health. CDR3s include the opening cysteine and the closing phenylalanine or tryptophan. Fields, in order: J gene, D gene, clone size, V gene, CDR3 protein, CDR3 DNA. The D gene is left open where the match is weak. Not all rows give a size; the values are once, few, many and, for expanded clones, a class.

>TRBJ1-5|TRBD1|few|TRBV29-1
CSVQQGVTQPQHF
TGCAGCGTCCAACAGGGGGTCACCCAGCCCCAGCATTTT
>TRBJ2-2|-|few|TRBV27
CASSLIGDSGGELFF
TGTGCCAGCAGTTTAATCGGGGATTCTGGTGGGGAGCTGTTTTTT
>TRBJ2-2|-|few|TRBV5-1
CASSRLVGRANTGELFF
TGCGCCAGCAGCAGACTAGTGGGGCGCGCGAACACCGGGGAGCTGTTTTTT
>TRBJ2-3|TRBD1|-|TRBV11-2
CASSYRDRVIADTQYF
TGTGCCAGCAGCTACCGGGACAGAGTTATTGCAGATACGCAGTATTTT
>TRBJ2-7|TRBD1|few|TRBV2
CASSETQGAGEQYF
TGTGCCAGCAGTGAAACGCAGGGGGCAGGCGAGCAGTACTTC
>TRBJ2-7|-|-|TRBV6-2/TRBV6-3
CASSYVTVRSFF
TGTGCCAGCAGTTACGTCACCGTCCGCTCTTTCTTC
>TRBJ1-6|-|few|TRBV7-9
CASSSPGVSNSPLHF
TGTGCCAGCAGCTCCCCAGGGGTTTCAAATTCACCCCTCCACTTT
>TRBJ1-5|-|few|TRBV6-2/TRBV6-3
CASKDSPYSNQPQHF
TGTGCCAGCAAAGACAGTCCCTATAGCAATCAGCCCCAGCATTTT
>TRBJ2-5|TRBD2|many|TRBV27
CASSLLGLGGETQYF
TGTGCCAGCAGTTTACTGGGACTAGGTGGAGAGACCCAGTACTTC
>TRBJ2-5|-|few|TRBV15
CATSRALYQETQYF
TGTGCCACCAGCAGAGCTCTGTACCAAGAGACCCAGTACTTC
>TRBJ2-5|-|few|TRBV27
CASSLSPGRETQYF
TGTGCCAGCAGTTTATCGCCGGGGAGGGAGACCCAGTACTTC
>TRBJ1-4|-|few|TRBV10-3
CATTPGHGEEKLFF
TGTGCCACCACTCCGGGACACGGCGAAGAAAAACTGTTTTTT
>TRBJ2-4|-|-|TRBV18
CASSPPAGEGIQYF
TGTGCCAGCTCACCACCAGCAGGGGAGGGCATTCAGTACTTC
>TRBJ2-1|-|many|TRBV2
CATQEETDGEQFF
TGTGCCACCCAAGAGGAAACTGACGGTGAGCAGTTCTTC
>TRBJ2-7|-|few|TRBV28
CASSHRTRPYEQYF
TGTGCCAGCAGCCATCGCACCAGGCCCTACGAGCAGTACTTC
>TRBJ2-7|-|-|TRBV6-1
CASSRRGSYEQYF
TGTGCCAGCAGCCGGCGGGGCTCCTACGAGCAGTACTTC
>TRBJ2-1|-|many|TRBV29-1
CSVVGSGFYNEQFF
TGCAGCGTTGTAGGTAGCGGATTTTACAATGAGCAGTTCTTC
>TRBJ2-1|-|many|TRBV10-3
CAISESIGSPSYNEQFF
TGTGCCATCAGTGAGTCGATCGGCAGTCCGTCCTACAATGAGCAGTTCTTC
>TRBJ2-3|-|-|TRBV6-1
CASSGLPRDTQYF
TGTGCCAGCAGCGGACTACCGCGAGATACGCAGTATTTT
>TRBJ2-7|-|many|TRBV10-2
CASSEPLTTYEQYF
TGCGCCAGCAGTGAGCCTCTGACTACCTACGAGCAGTACTTC
>TRBJ2-1|TRBD1|-|TRBV7-9
CASSRQGDTYNEQFF
TGTGCCAGCAGTCGACAGGGGGATACCTACAATGAGCAGTTCTTC
>TRBJ2-2|TRBD1|-|TRBV5-1
CASSADRGGGELFF
TGCGCCAGCAGCGCGGACAGGGGAGGCGGGGAGCTGTTTTTT
>TRBJ2-1|-|many|TRBV5-1
CASSYGSYNEQFF
TGCGCCAGCAGCTATGGCTCCTACAATGAGCAGTTCTTC
>TRBJ2-1|-|-|TRBV15
CATSRDTTGYNEQFF
TGTGCCACCAGCAGAGATACAACAGGTTACAATGAGCAGTTCTTC
>TRBJ2-1|-|-|TRBV20-1
CSAQGQRRSYNEQFF
TGCAGTGCCCAGGGGCAGCGCCGCTCCTACAATGAGCAGTTCTTC
>TRBJ2-3|-|-|TRBV7-2
CASSHALKDTQYF
TGTGCCAGCAGCCACGCCCTCAAGGATACGCAGTATTTT
>TRBJ2-7|-|few|TRBV5-5
CASSPGTWAYEQYF
TGTGCCAGCAGCCCCGGGACTTGGGCCTACGAGCAGTACTTC
>TRBJ2-7|TRBD2|-|TRBV3-1
CASSQDMLAGYEQYF
TGTGCCAGCAGCCAAGATATGCTAGCGGGCTACGAGCAGTACTTC
>TRBJ1-5|-|-|TRBV3-1
CASSQVINQPQHF
TGTGCCAGCAGCCAAGTGATCAATCAGCCCCAGCATTTT
>TRBJ2-1|TRBD2|-|TRBV6-1
CASSEWGAGGPNNEQFF
TGTGCCAGCAGTGAATGGGGGGCGGGAGGGCCAAACAATGAGCAGTTCTTC
>TRBJ2-1|-|-|TRBV7-9
CASSPKFTFGNEQFF
TGTGCCAGCAGCCCAAAATTCACCTTCGGGAATGAGCAGTTCTTC
>TRBJ1-1|TRBD1|-|TRBV15
CATSRVDRGPNTEAFF
TGTGCCACCAGCAGAGTGGACAGGGGACCGAACACTGAAGCTTTCTTT
>TRBJ1-1|-|-|TRBV20-1
CSARVDRNTEAFF
TGCAGTGCTAGGGTGGACAGAAACACTGAAGCTTTCTTT
>TRBJ1-4|-|-|TRBV4-2
CASSHNAKLFF
TGTGCCAGCAGCCACAATGCCAAACTGTTTTTT
>TRBJ2-3|TRBD2|-|TRBV4-2
CASSQRLAGGIDTQYF
TGTGCCAGCAGCCAGCGACTAGCGGGAGGGATAGATACGCAGTATTTT
>TRBJ2-3|-|many|TRBV14
CASSQSPGLGDTQYF
TGTGCCAGCAGCCAATCTCCGGGATTGGGAGATACGCAGTATTTT
>TRBJ2-7|-|-|TRBV5-1
CASSQEVVQSSYEQYF
TGCGCCAGCAGCCAGGAGGTGGTACAGAGCTCCTACGAGCAGTACTTC
>TRBJ1-3|-|few|TRBV5-1
CASSPDGTRKNGNTIYF
TGCGCCAGCAGCCCGGACGGGACACGGAAAAATGGAAACACCATATATTTT
>TRBJ1-6|-|few|TRBV2
CASSEKESSYNSPLHF
TGTGCCAGCAGTGAAAAGGAGAGCTCCTATAATTCACCCCTCCACTTT
>TRBJ1-2|-|many|TRBV12-3/TRBV12-4
CASSISYGYTF
TGTGCCAGCAGTATCAGCTATGGCTACACCTTC
>TRBJ2-1|TRBD2|few|TRBV4-2
CASSQDPAGGGDEQFF
TGTGCCAGCAGCCAAGACCCAGCGGGAGGTGGTGATGAGCAGTTCTTC
>TRBJ1-1|-|-|TRBV20-1
CSARRDEAFF
TGCAGTGCTAGGAGGGATGAAGCTTTCTTT
>TRBJ1-2|-|-|TRBV5-1
CASRFKDGVYGYTF
TGCGCCAGCAGATTCAAGGACGGAGTCTATGGCTACACCTTC
>TRBJ2-7|TRBD2|few|TRBV12-3/TRBV12-4
CASSLGPTSVEQYF
TGTGCCAGCAGTTTGGGTCCTACTAGCGTCGAGCAGTACTTC
>TRBJ2-5|-|few|TRBV7-8
CASSSLGYETQYF
TGTGCCAGCAGCTCGTTGGGTTATGAGACCCAGTACTTC
>TRBJ2-2|-|few|TRBV5-1
CASGLTDPTGELFF
TGCGCCAGCGGCTTGACAGACCCCACCGGGGAGCTGTTTTTT
>TRBJ1-4|-|-|TRBV4-1
CASSQDGSGGATNEKLFF
TGCGCCAGCAGCCAAGATGGTTCGGGGGGTGCAACTAATGAAAAACTGTTTTTT
>TRBJ2-1|-|-|TRBV24-1
CATSDPSAVSYNEQFF
TGTGCCACCAGTGATCCGTCAGCCGTCTCCTACAATGAGCAGTTCTTC
>TRBJ1-5|-|many|TRBV6-2/TRBV6-3
CASSYWGADQPQHF
TGTGCCAGCAGTTACTGGGGGGCGGATCAGCCCCAGCATTTT
>TRBJ2-2|-|few|TRBV5-1
CASSLQGLTGELFF
TGCGCCAGCAGCTTACAGGGCCTCACCGGGGAGCTGTTTTTT
>TRBJ1-4|-|-|TRBV7-9
CASSFNTATNEKLFF
TGTGCCAGCAGCTTTAATACAGCAACTAATGAAAAACTGTTTTTT
>TRBJ1-1|-|-|TRBV2
CASSEFGWDTEAFF
TGTGCCAGCAGTGAATTCGGGTGGGACACTGAAGCTTTCTTT
>TRBJ2-3|-|-|TRBV12-3/TRBV12-4
CASSSQGLIIFTDTQYF
TGTGCCAGCAGTTCCCAGGGCCTCATAATTTTCACAGATACGCAGTATTTT
>TRBJ1-5|-|many|TRBV9
CASSQTAVGEPQHF
TGTGCCAGCAGCCAAACCGCGGTCGGTGAGCCCCAGCATTTT
>TRBJ2-1|-|many|TRBV5-1
CASSSSSGYNEQFF
TGCGCCAGCAGCAGCAGTAGCGGATACAATGAGCAGTTCTTC